This T cell receptor (beta chain) comes out of a study of shared clonotypes between healthy human individuals. Authors' data handling: ImmunoSEQ junction-only sequences lacked quality scores, so their filtering differed. The assay was immunoSEQ multiplex PCR, and TCRdb's table has in-frame clones only and misses some. Clone size and the V and J calls come from that table; the DNA yielded D and trimming. The data contain some 2,000,000 clones, around 95% of them singletons. A word on this clone: Its antigen is currently unknown.

General study findings and limits: Clonotype sharing levels among donors were expected to vary with sequencing depth.

Researchers partitioned CD4+ cells into CD45RA+ naive and CD45RA-negative memory subsets. Per germline, CDR1 SGHNT and CDR2 YYREEE (reference sequence). This CDR3 has 15 amino acids. The ends were cut back, 3 bases at V and 0 bases at J, with 7 bases in the middle. The V gene is TRBV5-4, the J gene TRBJ1-6; D call uncertain. This clonotype originated in a man younger than 30 in good health. The sequenced sample consisted of naive CD4+ T cells sorted from blood. Subset indicated: CD45RA+ positively selected. CDR3 in amino acids: CASSSAGSYNSPLHF. The CDR3 nucleotides read TGTGCCAGCAGCTCCGCCGGCTCCTATAATTCACCCCTCCACTTT.